This T cell receptor (beta chain) originates from a study of control samples from healthy donors and cancer patients. Sequenced by immunoSEQ multiplex PCR; TCRdb stores in-frame clones only, minus some. The sample contains 170,000 or so clones, 90% to 95% of which appear only once. From germline, CDR1 is SNHLY and CDR2 FYNNEI. V shed 9 bases, J shed 8 bases, and the junction held 8 bases outside the gene matches. The CDR3 is made up of 13 amino acids. This clone was seen just once. The sequencing input was blood. V usage is TRBV2 and J usage is TRBJ1-5, with TRBD1 matching over 9 bases. The origin of this receptor is a man younger than 30 in good health. CDR3 amino acids: CASFRDREEPQHF. CDR3 coding DNA: TGTGCCAGTTTCCGGGACAGGGAAGAGCCCCAGCATTTT.